Shown below are 13 T cell receptor beta chains from a single sample sequenced in a study of cytomegalovirus exposure and HLA in healthy donors. Generated by immunoSEQ multiplex PCR, the TCRdb table keeps only in-frame clones and is missing some. Of roughly 130,000 clones in the sample, almost 90% were seen once. Sequenced material: PBMCs. The receptors here all came from a man aged 30 to 39 in good health and CMV-seronegative.

The chain joins TRBV30 to TRBJ1-4; no clear D gene. The germline V gene has CDR1 GTSNPN and CDR2 SVGIG (reference sequence). There are 14 residues in the CDR3. V shed 3 bases and J shed 4 bases, with 12 bases lying between them. CDR3 sequence reads: CAWSAGHLNEKLFF. The CDR3, as DNA: TGTGCCTGGAGCGCTGGGCACCTTAATGAAAAACTGTTTTTT.

V and J are TRBV18 and TRBJ2-6; D uncertain. Germline loops: CDR1 KGHSH, CDR2 LQKENI. CDR3 length equals 13 residues. Trimming removed 6 bases at V and 0 bases at J, with 3 bases between. The CDR3, as DNA: TGTGCCAGCTCCTCCTCTGGGGCCAACGTCCTGACTTTC. Its translation: CASSSSGANVLTF.

V usage is TRBV6-4 and J usage is TRBJ1-5; 7 bases map to TRBD1. The CDR3 is made up of 13 amino acids. Germline V CDR1 and CDR2: MRHNA, SNTAGT. Unmatched junction bases numbered 6, after V lost 7 bases and J lost 6 bases. CDR3 coding DNA: TGTGCCAGCAAGTACAGGGGCCCTCAGCCCCAGCATTTT. Its protein product is CASKYRGPQPQHF.

This clone was detected once. DNA of the CDR3: TGTGCCAGCAGTCCCCGAATAGGGGGCCATGGCTACACCTTC. This translates into CASSPRIGGHGYTF. This chain uses TRBV27 with TRBJ1-2; 7 bases map to TRBD1. V lost 5 bases to trimming and J lost 6 bases; unmatched junction nucleotides: 9. Germline lookup yields CDR1 MNHEY and CDR2 SMNVEV (reference sequence). The CDR3 spans 14 residues.

The chain joins TRBV10-3 to TRBJ2-7; D is perhaps TRBD1 (5 bases). CDR1 is ENHRY, CDR2 SYGVKD, per germline. The CDR3 has 11 residues. Trimming took 6 bases from V and 4 from J, leaving 7 bases between them. This CDR3 reads CAISDSYEQYF. The CDR3 nucleotides are TGTGCCATCAGCGACAGTTACGAGCAGTACTTC.

The chain joins TRBV6-5 to TRBJ2-1; TRBD2 matches at 8 bases. V was pared by 2 bases and J by 4 bases, with 7 bases of the junction left unmatched. Germline CDR1 and CDR2: MNHEY and SVGAGI. The CDR3 is 16 residues long. As DNA, the CDR3 is TGTGCCAGCAGTTACAGTACCGGGAGGGGGTACAATGAGCAGTTCTTC. Its protein product is CASSYSTGRGYNEQFF.

The V call is TRBV9, the J call TRBJ1-6; 8 nucleotides agree with TRBD1. V trimming: 5 bases; J trimming: 7 bases; junction bases outside the gene matches: 5. Per germline, CDR1 SGDLS and CDR2 YYNGEE. CDR3 length equals 14 residues. The CDR3 nucleotides are TGTGCCAGCAGGGCAGGGACAGGCAATTCACCCCTCCACTTT. Translation: CASRAGTGNSPLHF.

The chain joins TRBV7-9 to TRBJ2-7, with a tentative D call TRBD2 (6 bases). The CDR3 sequence is 16 residues long. V lost 6 bases and J 1 base, leaving 19 bases between the germline ends. CDR1 and CDR2 (germline): SEHNR, FQNEAQ (reference sequence). The CDR3 DNA is TGTGCCAGCAGTTACGCATCGGGACTCCCTTCCTACGAGCAGTACTTC. Translation gives CASSYASGLPSYEQYF.

V is TRBV7-3 and J is TRBJ2-3, with 10 bases lining up with TRBD2. J was trimmed by 2 bases and V by 0 bases; bases with no gene match: 5. This CDR3 is built from 17 residues. Germline loops: CDR1 SGHTA, CDR2 FQGTGA. Here the CDR3 DNA reads TGTGCCAGCAGCTTAACCATAGCGGGAGGCCCCACAGATACGCAGTATTTT. Its translation: CASSLTIAGGPTDTQYF.

The chain uses TRBV7-2 and TRBJ1-3; tentative D call: TRBD1 (5 bases). The CDR3 length is 15 residues. Trimming shortened V by 3 bases and J by 2 bases, and 11 bases separated the two germline ends. Germline lookup yields CDR1 SGHTA and CDR2 FQGNSA. The chain's CDR3 is CASSFSSGPGNTIYF. The CDR3 DNA reads TGTGCCAGCAGCTTTTCGTCAGGGCCTGGAAACACCATATATTTT.

V usage is TRBV5-1 and J usage is TRBJ2-1; TRBD1 might be the D (7 bases). Between the trimmed V and J ends, which lost 4 bases and 8 bases, there was a span of 16 bases. There are 14 residues in the CDR3. Germline V CDR1 and CDR2: SGHRS, YFSETQ. The CDR3 is CASSDPGGFHEQFF. In DNA form, the CDR3 reads TGCGCCAGCAGCGACCCAGGGGGGTTCCATGAGCAGTTCTTC.

The chain is built from TRBV11-3 and TRBJ2-3; D is undetermined. This CDR3 has 14 residues. Trimming cost V 0 bases and J 1 base, with 5 bases left between them. CDR1 and CDR2 from the germline V gene are SGHNT and YENEEA. CDR3 sequence: CASSLDAGTDTQYF. DNA of the CDR3: TGTGCCAGCAGCTTAGATGCGGGCACAGATACGCAGTATTTT. The entire variable domain, with the rest obtained from reference TRBV11-3 and TRBJ2-3, is as follows: EAGVVQSPRYKIIEKKQPVAFWCNPISGHNTLYWYLQNLGQGPELLIRYENEEAVDDSQLPKDRFSAERLKGVDSTLKIQPAELGDSAVYLCASSLDAGTDTQYFGPGTRLTVL.

The chain recombines TRBV9 with TRBJ1-2, with D possibly being TRBD1 (6 bases). This CDR3 is 13 amino acids long. Germline-derived CDR1 and CDR2 are SGDLS and YYNGEE. V lost 2 bases and J 2 bases, leaving 7 bases between the germline ends. CDR3 sequence (DNA): TGTGCCAGCAGCGTCCAGGGGAACTATGGCTACACCTTC. Protein sequence: CASSVQGNYGYTF.